This T cell receptor beta chain was found in a study of blood T cell repertoires in COVID-19. Sequencing used immunoSEQ multiplex PCR; TCRdb keeps in-frame clones, though not all of them. The sample consists of approximately 140,000 clones, roughly 78% of them appearing once. The receptor comes from a man aged 60 to 75 with acute or convalescent COVID-19. Sequenced sample: peripheral blood.

Written as DNA, the CDR3 is TGCAGCGTTGAACGGCAGGGGCGCAAGAACACTGAAGCTTTCTTT. Translated: CSVERQGRKNTEAFF. The gene calls are TRBV29-1 and TRBJ1-1, with D possibly matching TRBD1 (6 bases). There are 15 residues in the CDR3. CDR1 and CDR2 (germline): SQVTM, ANQGSEA. V was pared by 2 bases and J by 1 base, with 14 bases between.